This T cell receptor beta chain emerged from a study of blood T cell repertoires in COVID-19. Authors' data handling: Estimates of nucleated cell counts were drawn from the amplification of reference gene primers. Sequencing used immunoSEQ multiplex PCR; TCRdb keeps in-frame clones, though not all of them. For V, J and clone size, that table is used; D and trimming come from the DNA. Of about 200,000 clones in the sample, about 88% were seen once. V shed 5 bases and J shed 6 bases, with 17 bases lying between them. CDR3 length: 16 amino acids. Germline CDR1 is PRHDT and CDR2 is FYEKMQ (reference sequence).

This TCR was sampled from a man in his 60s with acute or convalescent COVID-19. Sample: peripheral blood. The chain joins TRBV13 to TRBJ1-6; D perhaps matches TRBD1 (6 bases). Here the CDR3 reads CASSRRGQRSNSPLHF. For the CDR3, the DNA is TGTGCCAGCAGCCGCAGGGGACAAAGAAGTAATTCACCCCTCCACTTT.